The rows below give T cell receptor beta chains drawn from one sample of a study of CD8+ T cells in alopecia areata. TCRdb's table, derived via immunoSEQ multiplex PCR, lists solely in-frame clones and lacks some. The data show roughly 220,000 clones, with less than 45% seen just once and more than 0.4% held by the top ten. This specimen was CD4+ T cells sorted from blood, taken at approximately week 34, from a patient treated with tofacitinib. These receptors were collected from a human donor with alopecia areata. Both conserved end residues are part of each CDR3. The D gene is left open where the match is weak. Clone size, where shown, is once, few, many, or a class for clones that have expanded.

abundance,v_gene,d_gene,j_gene,CDR3aa,CDR3nt
NA,TRBV4-1,NA,TRBJ2-1,CASSLYGMSSYNEQFF,TGCGCCAGCAGCCTTTACGGGATGAGCTCCTACAATGAGCAGTTCTTC
NA,TRBV30,NA,TRBJ1-2,CAWSPPENYGYTF,TGTGCCTGGAGTCCGCCAGAGAACTATGGCTACACCTTC
NA,TRBV7-9,NA,TRBJ2-5,CASSLQGVGETQYF,TGTGCCAGCAGCTTACAGGGAGTGGGAGAGACCCAGTACTTC
few,TRBV5-1,NA,TRBJ2-1,CASSLDDNEQFF,TGCGCCAGCAGCTTGGATGACAATGAGCAGTTCTTC
few,TRBV27,TRBD1,TRBJ2-7,CASSPYTGTGGRNEQYF,TGTGCCAGCAGTCCTTACACCGGGACAGGGGGGAGGAACGAGCAGTACTTC
NA,TRBV7-9,TRBD1,TRBJ1-1,CASSLAGQGNTEAFF,TGTGCCAGCAGCTTAGCGGGACAGGGAAACACTGAAGCTTTCTTT
NA,TRBV29-1,TRBD1,TRBJ2-5,CSERQGAGETQYF,TGCAGCGAGAGACAGGGGGCCGGAGAGACCCAGTACTTC
NA,TRBV5-1,NA,TRBJ1-4,CASSWTWEREKLFF,TGCGCCAGCAGCTGGACCTGGGAGCGAGAAAAACTGTTTTTT
NA,TRBV5-6,TRBD1,TRBJ2-7,CASSFGTGPYEQYF,TGTGCCAGCAGCTTCGGGACAGGACCCTACGAGCAGTACTTC
NA,TRBV11-2,NA,TRBJ2-1,CASSPKIEKGLPNEQFF,TGTGCCAGCAGTCCAAAGATCGAGAAGGGCCTACCTAATGAGCAGTTCTTC
few,TRBV4-2,TRBD2,TRBJ2-1,CASSQEAGGTYNEQFF,TGTGCCAGCAGCCAAGAAGCGGGGGGGACCTACAATGAGCAGTTCTTC
NA,TRBV5-1,NA,TRBJ2-1,CASSLSGLSSYNEQFF,TGCGCCAGCAGCTTGTCCGGGCTAAGCTCCTACAATGAGCAGTTCTTC
many,TRBV21-1,NA,TRBJ1-4,CASSWGPQEEKLFF,TGTGCCAGCAGCTGGGGACCACAGGAGGAAAAACTGTTTTTT
NA,TRBV27,TRBD2,TRBJ2-1,CASRLAGGDEQFF,TGTGCCAGCAGACTAGCGGGGGGGGATGAGCAGTTCTTC
many,TRBV5-6,NA,TRBJ1-2,CASSLWGYGYTF,TGTGCCAGCAGCTTGTGGGGGTATGGCTACACCTTC
NA,TRBV6-5,NA,TRBJ1-1,CASSGGQGGTEAFF,TGTGCCAGCAGTGGAGGTCAGGGCGGCACTGAAGCTTTCTTT
NA,TRBV10-3,NA,TRBJ1-2,CAIGDDTGNYGYTF,TGTGCCATCGGCGACGATACAGGGAACTATGGCTACACCTTC